Listed below are T cell receptor beta chains from one sample, sequenced in a study of blood T cell repertoires in COVID-19. Method: immunoSEQ multiplex PCR; TCRdb's copy keeps in-frame clones and lacks some. The data show about 400,000 clones, approximately 86% seen once. Sequenced material: PBMCs or T cells enriched from blood (not recorded which). Receptors originate from a woman between 40 and 50 years old with acute COVID-19. CDR3s include the opening cysteine and the closing phenylalanine or tryptophan. Fields, in order: J gene, clone size, D gene, V gene, CDR3 DNA, CDR3 protein. D genes are given only for firm matches. A clone size is listed for some rows: how often the clone was seen (once, few, many), or a class if it is expanded.

TRBJ1-2 | - | - | TRBV6-1 | TGTGCCAGCAGTGCGAGACCAGGGGCCACCTATGGCTACACCTTC | CASSARPGATYGYTF
TRBJ2-5 | - | TRBD2 | TRBV10-2 | TGCGCCAGCAGTGAACGATGGGGGGGGTGGGAGACCCAGTACTTC | CASSERWGGWETQYF
TRBJ2-1 | - | TRBD1 | TRBV25-1 | TGTGCCAGCAGTGTAACCGGGACAGGGGGCCTCGGTTCCAATGAGCAGTTCTTC | CASSVTGTGGLGSNEQFF
TRBJ2-3 | - | TRBD2 | TRBV5-5 | TGTGCCAGCAGCACCCCCGAACTAGCGGGGGCTTCCACATCCACAGATACGCAGTATTTT | CASSTPELAGASTSTDTQYF
TRBJ1-5 | - | TRBD1 | TRBV5-8 | TGTGCCAGCAGCTTGGCGTATGACAGGGGACCTTATAGCAATCAGCCCCAGCATTTT | CASSLAYDRGPYSNQPQHF
TRBJ1-5 | - | - | TRBV10-2 | TGCGCCAGCAAAAAGGACAGTGTAAACAATCAGCCCCAGCATTTT | CASKKDSVNNQPQHF
TRBJ1-1 | once | - | TRBV19 | TGTGCCAGTAGACTCCAGGCTGGGGCCTGGGGCACTGAAGCTTTCTTT | CASRLQAGAWGTEAFF
TRBJ1-5 | - | TRBD1 | TRBV5-6 | TGTGCCAGCAGCGCGACAGGGGATTATCAGCCCCAGCATTTT | CASSATGDYQPQHF
TRBJ1-3 | - | - | TRBV3-1/TRBV3-2 | TGTGCCAGCGGTCTTTTAGATGGCACCATATATTTT | CASGLLDGTIYF
TRBJ2-1 | - | TRBD2 | TRBV10-3 | TGTGCCATCAGTCCCCGGACTAGCGAATCCTACAATGAGCAGTTCTTC | CAISPRTSESYNEQFF
TRBJ1-2 | - | - | TRBV15 | TGTGCCACCTCCGAGGCGGGGGGCGCGGCTAACTATGGCTACACCTTC | CATSEAGGAANYGYTF
TRBJ1-3 | - | TRBD1 | TRBV30 | TGTGCCTGGAGTCAAGGGGGCGGGATCTCTGGAAACACCATATATTTT | CAWSQGGGISGNTIYF
TRBJ2-5 | - | - | TRBV7-2 | TGTGCCAGCGGAATCGGGAGCCGAGTAGAGACCCAGTACTTC | CASGIGSRVETQYF
TRBJ1-5 | once | - | TRBV7-2 | TGTGCCAGCAGCCCTACAGGGTACAATCAGCCCCAGCATTTT | CASSPTGYNQPQHF
TRBJ1-6 | - | - | TRBV24-1 | TGTGCCACCCGAGGGAAATCACCCCTCCACTTT | CATRGKSPLHF
TRBJ2-2 | - | - | TRBV27 | TGTGCCAGCAGTTTAGCGGGACAGACGAACACCGGGGAGCTGTTTTTT | CASSLAGQTNTGELFF
TRBJ2-1 | - | TRBD2 | TRBV6-5 | TGTGCCAGCAGTTACTCGGGACTACGCTACAATGAGCAGTTCTTC | CASSYSGLRYNEQFF
TRBJ1-6 | - | TRBD1 | TRBV27 | TGTGCCAGCCGACGGGACAGGGGTAATTCACCCCTCCACTTT | CASRRDRGNSPLHF
TRBJ1-1 | - | TRBD1 | TRBV3-1/TRBV3-2 | TGTGCCAGCAGCCGAGGGACAGGGGGCACTGAAGCTTTCTTT | CASSRGTGGTEAFF
TRBJ2-5 | - | - | TRBV2 | TGTGCCAGCAGTCCCCCCTTAGGGGTGGAGACCCAGTACTTC | CASSPPLGVETQYF
TRBJ1-2 | - | TRBD1 | TRBV5-1 | TGCGCCAGCAGCCCGGGACAGGACAACCTAGGCTACACCTTC | CASSPGQDNLGYTF
TRBJ1-4 | - | - | TRBV6-5 | TGTGCCAGCAGTTACGGTAGAGCAACTAATGAAAAACTGTTTTTT | CASSYGRATNEKLFF
TRBJ2-3 | once | TRBD2 | TRBV19 | TGTGCCAGTAGTATAGTGGGTAGCGGGGGTGTAGATACGCAGTATTTT | CASSIVGSGGVDTQYF
TRBJ2-5 | - | TRBD2 | TRBV2 | TGTGCCAGCAGTGAATTGTCTAGCGGGGCACAAGAGACCCAGTACTTC | CASSELSSGAQETQYF
TRBJ1-4 | - | TRBD1 | TRBV10-1 | TGCGCCAGCAGGGGGGGGACAGGGGGCATGGTTGACGCTAATGAAAAACTGTTTTTT | CASRGGTGGMVDANEKLFF
TRBJ2-3 | - | TRBD2 | TRBV4-2 | TGTGCCAGCGAGAGTAATGGCGGGGGGTCCGAATTTAGCACAGATACGCAGTATTTT | CASESNGGGSEFSTDTQYF
TRBJ2-1 | - | - | TRBV27 | TGTGCCAGCGTCAGGGGGGCCCCCTACAATGAGCAGTTCTTC | CASVRGAPYNEQFF
TRBJ1-1 | - | - | TRBV6-1 | TGTGCCAGCACCTTCAGGGGTTCGGACACTGAAGCTTTCTTT | CASTFRGSDTEAFF
TRBJ1-1 | few | TRBD1 | TRBV14 | TGTGCCAGCAGCCAAGATAAAATAGGACAGGGGGACACTGAAGCTTTCTTT | CASSQDKIGQGDTEAFF
TRBJ2-3 | - | TRBD2 | TRBV24-1 | TGTGCCACCAGCCCCGGGCGGGGGGCCACAGATACGCAGTATTTT | CATSPGRGATDTQYF
TRBJ1-6 | - | - | TRBV6-2/TRBV6-3 | TGTGCCAGCAGTTATTCCGCACAGGACCCCTCCTATAATTCACCCCTCCACTTT | CASSYSAQDPSYNSPLHF
TRBJ2-3 | - | - | TRBV27 | TGTGCCAGCAGTCCAAACAGGGTTGCAGATACGCAGTATTTT | CASSPNRVADTQYF
TRBJ2-5 | - | - | TRBV2 | TGTGCCAGCAGTTTCGTTTCACAGGAGACCCAGTACTTC | CASSFVSQETQYF
TRBJ2-2 | - | TRBD1 | TRBV2 | TGTGCCAGTGCCGGGACAGAGAACACCGGGGAGCTGTTTTTT | CASAGTENTGELFF
TRBJ2-7 | - | - | TRBV7-9 | TGTGCCAGCACCACCGGGGGAGACCCCTACGAGCAGTACTTC | CASTTGGDPYEQYF
TRBJ2-7 | few | - | TRBV21-1 | TGTGCCAGCAGCCATGGACAGGGCCACGAGCAGTACTTC | CASSHGQGHEQYF
TRBJ1-2 | - | - | TRBV30 | TGTGCCTGGAGTGTGGGGGGGTATGGCTACACCTTC | CAWSVGGYGYTF
TRBJ2-1 | - | TRBD1 | TRBV29-1 | TGCAGCATAACGGCCCGGGACAGGGCGTACAATGAGCAGTTCTTC | CSITARDRAYNEQFF
TRBJ1-2 | - | - | TRBV6-5 | TGTGCCAGCAGTTACCAGGGGATCGATGGCTACACCTTC | CASSYQGIDGYTF
TRBJ1-1 | - | TRBD1 | TRBV3-1/TRBV3-2 | TGTGCCAGCAGCCAAGATCTTAAGGTCACAGGGGGTGAAGCTTTCTTT | CASSQDLKVTGGEAFF
TRBJ1-2 | - | TRBD1 | TRBV5-1 | TGCGCCAGCAGCCGTGGACAGGGACCCTATGGCTACACCTTC | CASSRGQGPYGYTF
TRBJ1-1 | - | TRBD1 | TRBV19 | TGTGCCAGTAGTATGGGGACAGGGTTAGGCACTGAAGCTTTCTTT | CASSMGTGLGTEAFF
TRBJ2-1 | - | TRBD1 | TRBV15 | TGTGCCACCAGCAGAGGGGACAGGGATCACAATGAGCAGTTCTTC | CATSRGDRDHNEQFF
TRBJ1-1 | once | - | TRBV30 | TGTGCCTGGAGCCCCGGACGGGGAACAACTGAAGCTTTCTTT | CAWSPGRGTTEAFF
TRBJ2-3 | - | - | TRBV24-1 | TGTGCCACCAGTGATTTTAGGCAGCGTAGCACAGATACGCAGTATTTT | CATSDFRQRSTDTQYF
TRBJ1-2 | - | TRBD1 | TRBV10-3 | TGTGCCATCAGTGAGGTGGGGACAGGGTATGGCTACACCTTC | CAISEVGTGYGYTF
TRBJ2-2 | - | - | TRBV6-1 | TGTGCCAGCAGTGAATTCGAGGTTGGCACCGGGGAGCTGTTTTTT | CASSEFEVGTGELFF
TRBJ2-7 | - | TRBD1 | TRBV4-1 | TGCGCCAGCAGCCCCTTGACAGGGGGCGTTTACGAGCAGTACTTC | CASSPLTGGVYEQYF
TRBJ2-7 | - | - | TRBV18 | TGTGCCAGCTCACTCTCTAACTACGAGCAGTACTTC | CASSLSNYEQYF
TRBJ1-1 | - | TRBD1 | TRBV18 | TGTGCCAGCTCACCACCCTCCTCAACAGGGGGTGGCTTCTTT | CASSPPSSTGGGFF
TRBJ2-3 | - | TRBD2 | TRBV25-1 | TGTGCCAGCCAACTAGCGGGGATCACAGATACGCAGTATTTT | CASQLAGITDTQYF
TRBJ2-3 | few | - | TRBV18 | TGTGCCAGCTCACCCAATGGACAGAAGATCGATACGCAGTATTTT | CASSPNGQKIDTQYF
TRBJ1-4 | - | - | TRBV4-1 | TGCGCCAGCAGCCAGACGGCCCAGGGGATTTGGGAAAAACTGTTTTTT | CASSQTAQGIWEKLFF
TRBJ2-7 | - | - | TRBV7-8 | TGTGCCAGCAGCCGAAGCGCCATGGACAGATCCTACGAGCAGTACTTC | CASSRSAMDRSYEQYF
TRBJ2-7 | - | - | TRBV27 | TGTGCCAGCAGTTTATCGGAGGATGGGGTCTCCTACGAGCAGTACTTC | CASSLSEDGVSYEQYF
TRBJ2-1 | - | TRBD2 | TRBV12-5 | TGTGCTAGTGGTTTGGATGGGGGGACTAGTCTGTTCTTC | CASGLDGGTSLFF
TRBJ2-2 | once | - | TRBV7-7 | TGTGCCAGCAGCCGCGAGGTGAACACCGGGGAGCTGTTTTTT | CASSREVNTGELFF